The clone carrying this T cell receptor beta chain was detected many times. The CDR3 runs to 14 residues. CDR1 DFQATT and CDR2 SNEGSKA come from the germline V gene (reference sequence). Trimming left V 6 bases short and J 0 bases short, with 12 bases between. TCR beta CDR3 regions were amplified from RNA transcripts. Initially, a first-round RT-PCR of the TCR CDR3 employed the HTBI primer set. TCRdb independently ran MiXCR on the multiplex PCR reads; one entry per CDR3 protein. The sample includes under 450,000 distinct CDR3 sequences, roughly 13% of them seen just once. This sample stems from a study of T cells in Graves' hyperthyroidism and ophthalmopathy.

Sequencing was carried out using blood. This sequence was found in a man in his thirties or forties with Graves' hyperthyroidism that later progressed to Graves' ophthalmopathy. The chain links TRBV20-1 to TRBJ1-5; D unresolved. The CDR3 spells CSAKSGPSNQPQHF. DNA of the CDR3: TGCAGTGCCAAAAGTGGTCCTAGCAATCAGCCCCAGCATTTT.